Shown below are 14 T cell receptor beta chains from a single sample sequenced in a study of control samples from healthy donors and cancer patients. Profiling relied on immunoSEQ multiplex PCR, and the TCRdb table lists in-frame clones only, not all of them. The top ten hold approximately 1% of the sample, which has about 120,000 clones, 75% to 90% seen once. The sequenced sample consisted of PBMCs. The source of these receptors is a woman in her forties or fifties with colorectal cancer.

V gene TRBV7-3 combines with J gene TRBJ1-1; D is possibly TRBD1 (5 bases). The CDR3 extends over 14 amino acids. Germline V gene lookup returns CDR1 SGHTA and CDR2 FQGTGA. Trimming removed 10 bases at V and 3 bases at J, with 18 bases between. The CDR3 region has the DNA TGTGCCACCACCTCTAGGGGTTTCGACACTGAAGCTTTCTTT. It codes for CATTSRGFDTEAFF.

The genes are TRBV6-1 and TRBJ2-7, with no clear D. The CDR3 contains 15 residues. The germline CDR1 and CDR2 sequences are MNHNS and SASEGT. V was cut by 2 bases and J by 2 bases, with 13 bases left in between. CDR3 bases: TGTGCCAGCAGTGAACAGTCAGGCCGGACCTACGAGCAGTACTTC. As protein: CASSEQSGRTYEQYF.

The J gene is TRBJ2-3, the V gene TRBV12-5; 10 nucleotides agree with TRBD1. There are 14 residues in the CDR3. J lost 3 bases, V lost 5 bases, and 2 bases had no gene match. From germline, CDR1 is LGHNT and CDR2 FRNRAP. CDR3 nucleotide sequence: TGTGCTAGTGGTATGGGACAGGGGACAGATACGCAGTATTTT. Translation gives CASGMGQGTDTQYF. The full variable domain, its missing parts supplied by reference TRBV12-5 and TRBJ2-3, is DARVTQTPRHKVTEMGQEVTMRCQPILGHNTVFWYRQTMMQGLELLAYFRNRAPLDDSGMPKDRFSAEMPDATLATLKIQPSEPRDSAVYFCASGMGQGTDTQYFGPGTRLTVL.

V usage is TRBV7-9 and J usage is TRBJ2-7, with D possibly matching TRBD2 (5 bases). The CDR3 runs 18 residues. Germline assignment: CDR1 SEHNR and CDR2 FQNEAQ (reference sequence). Trimming removed 8 bases from V and 4 bases from J, with 30 bases in between. Written as DNA, the CDR3 is TGTGCCAGCGACCCTCTAGCTTCCCCCCAAGCGGCATTGTACGAGCAGTACTTC. This gives the protein CASDPLASPQAALYEQYF.

This chain joins TRBV7-8 and TRBJ2-3; perhaps TRBD2 as D (5 bases). Trimming pared 5 bases from V and 2 bases from J, leaving 14 bases between. The CDR3 has 15 amino acids. Germline CDR1 SGHVS, CDR2 FQNEAQ. This CDR3 reads CASSRNGLHTDTQYF. CDR3 nucleotide sequence: TGTGCCAGCAGCCGAAACGGACTTCACACAGATACGCAGTATTTT.

This clone appeared a few times. J is TRBJ1-6 and V is TRBV19; D unclear. CDR3 length: 16 residues. Trimming took 3 bases from V and 6 from J, leaving 15 bases between them. CDR1 LNHDA and CDR2 SQIVND come from the germline V gene (reference sequence). The CDR3 bases are TGTGCCAGTAGTATGCGTCCCGGACTCCTTAATTCACCCCTCCACTTT. It yields the protein CASSMRPGLLNSPLHF.

This chain joins TRBV3-1 (or the pseudogene TRBV3-2) and TRBJ1-2; TRBD1 is a possible D gene (6 bases). The CDR3 spans 15 residues. From germline, CDR1 is LGHDT and CDR2 YNNKEL (reference sequence). V lost 3 bases and J 8 bases, leaving 19 bases between the germline ends. This CDR3 reads CASSHGAESGGGYTF. The DNA of the CDR3 is TGTGCCAGCAGCCACGGAGCCGAGTCCGGGGGCGGCTACACCTTC.

CDR3 DNA: TGCGCCAGCAGCTCCGAACAGGGGGCGGACGGGGAGCTGTTTTTT. This gives the protein CASSSEQGADGELFF. This chain links TRBV5-1 with TRBJ2-2; TRBD1 matches at 9 bases. Germline CDR1 SGHRS, CDR2 YFSETQ. The CDR3 extends over 15 amino acids. V trimming: 3 bases; J trimming: 7 bases; junction bases outside the gene matches: 7.

The V call is TRBV5-1, the J call TRBJ2-7, with a tentative D call TRBD2 (5 bases). Germline V lookup: CDR1 SGHRS, CDR2 YFSETQ. The CDR3 contains 13 residues. Trimming took off 2 bases at V and 0 bases at J, with 6 bases between the two ends. CDR3 loop: CASSFGVSYEQYF. CDR3 sequence (DNA): TGCGCCAGCAGCTTCGGGGTCTCCTACGAGCAGTACTTC.

The V call is TRBV6-2 or TRBV6-3, the J call TRBJ1-5; 7 bases line up with TRBD1. Unmatched junction bases numbered 5, after V lost 5 bases and J lost 7 bases. Germline V gives CDR1 MNHEY, CDR2 SVGEGT. The CDR3 loop spans 13 amino acids. CDR3: CASSTGVWQPQHF. The CDR3 nucleotides read TGTGCCAGCAGTACAGGGGTATGGCAGCCCCAGCATTTT.

This sequence joins TRBV27 and TRBJ2-7; TRBD1 might be the D (5 bases). The V end lost 3 bases, the J end lost 3 bases, and 9 bases lay between the germline ends. This CDR3 region has 13 residues. CDR1 and CDR2 (germline): MNHEY, SMNVEV (reference sequence). The CDR3 loop reads CASSLAGNYEQYF. The DNA for the CDR3 is TGTGCCAGCAGTTTGGCAGGGAACTACGAGCAGTACTTC.

This rearrangement joins TRBV12-5 to TRBJ2-5; D is possibly TRBD1 (5 bases). Trimming stripped 5 bases from V and 1 base from J, with 11 bases between. CDR3 size: 14 residues. Per the germline V gene, CDR1 is LGHNT and CDR2 is FRNRAP. CDR3 in DNA: TGTGCTAGTGGTAACGGACAAGTCCAAGAGACCCAGTACTTC. Protein: CASGNGQVQETQYF.

The chain employs TRBV30 and TRBJ1-6; the D gene is possibly TRBD1 (6 bases). The V end lost 6 bases, the J end lost 4 bases, and 10 bases lay between the germline ends. There are 13 residues in the CDR3. The V gene's germline CDR1 is GTSNPN and CDR2 SVGIG (reference sequence). The chain's CDR3 is CACLTGYNSPLHF. The CDR3 region has the DNA TGTGCCTGTTTGACAGGTTATAATTCACCCCTCCACTTT.

CDR3 coding DNA: TGTGCCAGCAGCCTTCCCCTGGAGGATGAGCAGTTCTTC. This sequence encodes CASSLPLEDEQFF. The chain links TRBV12-3 or TRBV12-4 to TRBJ2-1; weak D call: TRBD2 (5 bases). The ends were cut back, 6 bases at V and 8 bases at J, with 14 bases in the middle. The CDR3 consists of 13 residues.